These 28 T cell receptor beta chains originate from one sample sequenced in a study of T-cell memory formation after mild COVID-19. TCRdb fed the 5' RACE reads into MiXCR, producing one record per CDR3 protein. The top ten hold 27% of the sample, which has more than 80,000 distinct CDR3 sequences, over 10% seen once. Input material: PBMCs or a T cell subset sorted from them (not recorded which). The receptors derive from an adult woman who had mild COVID-19 (a few samples of this study predate the infection). Cell type and time point are not known.

V and J are TRBV7-8 and TRBJ1-5; unclear D gene. Trimming took off 5 bases at V and 5 bases at J, with 13 bases between the two ends. The length of the CDR3 is 14 residues. Germline CDR1 is SGHVS and CDR2 is FQNEAQ. The CDR3 here is CASSLGRLDQPQHF. The CDR3 DNA reads as TGTGCCAGCAGCCTCGGACGGTTGGATCAGCCCCAGCATTTT.

V is TRBV19 and J is TRBJ2-7; D might be TRBD1 (5 bases). The CDR3 length is 14 residues. Germline lookup yields CDR1 LNHDA and CDR2 SQIVND (reference sequence). V gave up 3 bases and J gave up 1 base, with 10 bases separating them. CDR3 residues: CASSIFPGSYEQYF. The CDR3 DNA sequence: TGTGCCAGTAGTATTTTTCCAGGGTCCTACGAGCAGTACTTC.

The chain carries TRBV7-9 and TRBJ2-5; 7 nucleotides match TRBD1. Per germline, CDR1 SEHNR and CDR2 FQNEAQ (reference sequence). This CDR3 spans 13 amino acids. V gave up 4 bases and J gave up 3 bases; unmatched junction bases: 2. The CDR3 loop reads CASSWDRKETQYF. CDR3 coding DNA: TGTGCCAGCAGCTGGGACAGAAAAGAGACCCAGTACTTC.

The genes are TRBV15 and TRBJ2-3, with D tentatively TRBD2 (5 bases). Germline V gives CDR1 LNHNV, CDR2 YYDKDF (reference sequence). V lost 0 bases to trimming and J lost 11 bases, with 12 bases between them. The CDR3 spans 13 residues. The DNA of the CDR3 is TGTGCCACCAGCAGAGATGCTGGAGGCGGGCAGTATTTT. Translation: CATSRDAGGGQYF.

This clonotype appeared a few times. The chain is built from TRBV29-1 and TRBJ2-5, with TRBD2 matching over 16 bases. There are 15 residues in the CDR3. Unmatched junction bases numbered 6, after V lost 6 bases and J lost 5 bases. The germline gives CDR1 SQVTM, CDR2 ANQGSEA. CDR3 sequence (DNA): TGCAGCGTGGGACTAGCGGGAGGGCCACTCGAGACCCAGTACTTC. It yields the protein CSVGLAGGPLETQYF.

The rearrangement uses TRBV29-1 and TRBJ2-1; possible D gene TRBD1, 5 bases. The CDR3 loop spans 12 amino acids. Per the germline V gene, CDR1 is SQVTM and CDR2 is ANQGSEA. Trimming stripped 0 bases from V and 6 bases from J, with 6 bases between. The CDR3 sequence: CSVEDRVNEQFF. The CDR3 nucleotides are TGCAGCGTTGAAGACAGGGTCAATGAGCAGTTCTTC.

A few counts support this clonotype. The gene calls are TRBV20-1 and TRBJ2-1, with TRBD2 matching over 7 bases. Unmatched junction bases numbered 6, after V lost 4 bases and J lost 3 bases. Looked up from germline, CDR1 is DFQATT and CDR2 is SNEGSKA (reference sequence). The CDR3 extends over 14 amino acids. As DNA, the CDR3 is TGCAGTGCTACAAGCGGGGTTGTCTACAATGAGCAGTTCTTC. Translated: CSATSGVVYNEQFF.

Comment on this clonotype: One end of the junction does not line up with germline, which may come from a read error. In nucleotides, the CDR3 is TGTGCCAGCAGCCTAACCGGCGCACTCGAGGCCTTC. Its protein product is CASSLTGALEAF. The chain employs TRBV7-2 and TRBJ2-5; D is unclear. CDR3 length equals 12 residues. Germline V gene sequence: CDR1 SGHTA, CDR2 FQGNSA.

This clonotype was seen ten or more times. This rearrangement joins TRBV7-9 to TRBJ2-1; unclear D gene. Trimming stripped 9 bases from V and 0 bases from J, with 9 bases between. Germline CDR1 SEHNR, CDR2 FQNEAQ (reference sequence). The CDR3 contains 13 residues. The CDR3 reads CASGRSSYNEQFF. CDR3 in DNA: TGTGCCAGTGGTCGAAGCTCCTACAATGAGCAGTTCTTC.

In its sample, this clonotype was seen a few times. The V and J genes are TRBV7-3 and TRBJ2-2; no firm D call. The CDR3 has 12 amino acids. Germline assignment: CDR1 SGHTA and CDR2 FQGTGA. V lost 5 bases and J lost 10, with 11 bases in between. CDR3 bases: TGTGCCAGCAGCACCCATGCCGTGGAGCTGTTTTTT. As protein: CASSTHAVELFF.

V usage is TRBV5-6 and J usage is TRBJ2-7; TRBD1 matches 7 bases. The J segment lost 4 bases and the V segment lost 4 bases, leaving 8 bases of the junction unmatched. This CDR3 spans 14 amino acids. CDR1 is SGHDT and CDR2 is YYEEEE in the germline V gene. The CDR3 here is CASSRTDRLYEQYF. The DNA of the CDR3 is TGTGCCAGCAGCCGCACGGACAGGTTGTACGAGCAGTACTTC. Filled out from reference TRBV5-6 and TRBJ2-7, the complete variable domain reads DAGVTQSPTHLIKTRGQQVTLRCSPKSGHDTVSWYQQALGQGPQFIFQYYEEEERQRGNFPDRFSGHQFPNYSSELNVNALLLGDSALYLCASSRTDRLYEQYFGPGTRLTVT.

This chain joins TRBV24-1 and TRBJ2-3; maybe TRBD1 (5 bases). This CDR3 is built from 12 residues. The germline V gene encodes CDR1 KGHDR and CDR2 SFDVKD. V lost 5 bases, J lost 5 bases, and 7 bases lay in between. The CDR3 loop is CATSVGVDTQYF. The CDR3 DNA follows: TGTGCCACCAGTGTAGGGGTAGATACGCAGTATTTT.

CDR3 sequence: CASSVLAGDGHTGELFF. The CDR3 DNA follows: TGCGCCAGCAGCGTACTAGCGGGAGACGGTCACACCGGGGAGCTGTTTTTT. The genes are TRBV5-1 and TRBJ2-2; 11 bases agree with TRBD2. The germline CDR1 and CDR2 sequences are SGHRS and YFSETQ. The ends lost 4 bases at V and 3 bases at J; junction bases unmatched: 8. The CDR3 length is 17 residues.

V gene TRBV11-2 combines with J gene TRBJ2-2; 7 positions match TRBD2. The J segment lost 3 bases and the V segment lost 6 bases, leaving 10 bases of the junction unmatched. The CDR3 is 16 residues long. The germline gives CDR1 SGHAT, CDR2 FQNNGV. The CDR3 nucleotides read TGTGCCAGCAGAATGCCCCATAGCGGGTACACCGGGGAGCTGTTTTTT. This gives the protein CASRMPHSGYTGELFF.

The CDR3 spells CASSPGTGGTETQYF. In DNA, the CDR3 is TGTGCCAGCAGCCCCGGGACAGGGGGTACGGAGACCCAGTACTTC. The chain employs TRBV7-9 and TRBJ2-5, with 11 bases aligning to TRBD1. The germline CDR1 and CDR2 sequences are SEHNR and FQNEAQ (reference sequence). V lost 5 bases and J lost 5; bases outside the gene matches: 7. CDR3 length equals 15 residues.

The chain carries TRBV9 and TRBJ2-1, with TRBD2 as a possible D gene (6 bases). Germline lookup yields CDR1 SGDLS and CDR2 YYNGEE. CDR3 size: 12 residues. V lost 2 bases and J lost 15, with 15 bases in between. CDR3 sequence: CASSVGGGLRFF. The DNA for the CDR3 is TGTGCCAGCAGCGTGGGGGGAGGACTCCGGTTCTTC.

The sample holds many counts of this clonotype. The genes are TRBV9 and TRBJ2-1, with unresolved D. Trimming took 3 bases from V and 0 from J, leaving 10 bases between them. Germline CDR1 SGDLS, CDR2 YYNGEE. The CDR3 covers 15 residues. The CDR3 coding sequence is TGTGCCAGCAGCGCCCAAAGTGTCTCCTACAATGAGCAGTTCTTC. It codes for CASSAQSVSYNEQFF. Supplemented by reference TRBV9 and TRBJ2-1, the full variable domain reads DSGVTQTPKHLITATGQRVTLRCSPRSGDLSVYWYQQSLDQGLQFLIQYYNGEERAKGNILERFSAQQFPDLHSELNLSSLELGDSALYFCASSAQSVSYNEQFFGPGTRLTVL.

The chain combines TRBV12-3 or TRBV12-4 with TRBJ2-1; D possibly corresponds to TRBD2 (5 bases). The CDR3 runs to 11 residues. V lost 6 bases to trimming and J lost 8 bases, with 8 bases between them. As DNA, the CDR3 is TGTGCCAGCAGGGACTCTCATGAGCAGTTCTTC. Protein sequence: CASRDSHEQFF.

This clonotype showed up many times. This sequence joins TRBV12-3 or TRBV12-4 and TRBJ2-1; D gene unclear. Trimming shortened V by 4 bases and J by 5 bases, and 6 bases separated the two germline ends. The CDR3 length is 12 residues. The CDR3 sequence is CASSWMNNEQFF. The CDR3 DNA follows: TGTGCCAGCAGTTGGATGAACAATGAGCAGTTCTTC.

The chain is built from TRBV7-6 and TRBJ2-5, with 7 bases identical to TRBD2. The CDR3 runs 14 residues. The trim removed 5 bases at V and 1 base at J, leaving 4 bases unmatched. Per the germline V gene, CDR1 is SGHVS and CDR2 is FNYEAQ. DNA for the CDR3: TGTGCCAGCAGCATCGGGACTACCCAAGAGACCCAGTACTTC. Amino acid sequence: CASSIGTTQETQYF.

This clonotype was counted only a few times. The rearrangement joins TRBV25-1 to TRBJ1-5, with 7 bases matching TRBD1. The CDR3 is 11 amino acids. Trimming at V came to 4 bases and at J to 15 bases, leaving 6 bases not matched to a gene. The V gene's germline CDR1 is MGHDK and CDR2 SYGVNS. CDR3 DNA: TGTGCCAGCAGTGGAGGGACAGCGTTGCATTTT. Its translation is CASSGGTALHF.

The chain has TRBV24-1 and TRBJ2-2; 9 nucleotides line up with TRBD1. The V segment lost 5 bases and the J segment 3 bases; nucleotides outside the gene matches: 0. CDR3 size: 14 residues. Germline CDR1 and CDR2: KGHDR and SFDVKD. The CDR3 is CATSGTGDTGELFF. The DNA for the CDR3 is TGTGCCACCAGTGGGACAGGGGACACCGGGGAGCTGTTTTTT.

A few counts support this clonotype. The rearrangement links TRBV7-9 to TRBJ2-6; the match to TRBD2 covers 12 bases. Trimming cost V 4 bases and J 4 bases; bases outside gene matches: 14. The CDR3 is 20 residues long. Germline V lookup: CDR1 SEHNR, CDR2 FQNEAQ (reference sequence). CDR3 amino acids: CASSSTRTSGNPRGANVLTF. DNA for the CDR3: TGTGCCAGCAGCTCGACCCGGACTAGCGGGAACCCTAGGGGGGCCAACGTCCTGACTTTC. The whole variable domain, remainder taken from reference TRBV7-9 and TRBJ2-6, is DTGVSQNPRHKITKRGQNVTFRCDPISEHNRLYWYRQTLGQGPEFLTYFQNEAQLEKSRLLSDRFSAERPKGSFSTLEIQRTEQGDSAMYLCASSSTRTSGNPRGANVLTFGAGSRLTVL.

The sample holds a few counts of this clonotype. For the CDR3, the DNA is TGTGCCAGCAGCCCGACCCGGGCTGGACTAGCGGGAGGGGAAGAGTTCTTC. Its translation is CASSPTRAGLAGGEEFF. This chain uses TRBV11-2 with TRBJ2-1; the match to TRBD2 covers 15 bases. V gave up 5 bases and J gave up 14 bases; unmatched junction bases: 16. CDR3 size: 17 residues. The germline CDR1 and CDR2 sequences are SGHAT and FQNNGV.

The gene calls are TRBV7-3 and TRBJ2-3; D is possibly TRBD1 or TRBD2 (5 bases each). Germline V CDR1 and CDR2: SGHTA, FQGTGA. This CDR3 is built from 15 residues. V lost 5 bases, J lost 0 bases, and 12 bases lay in between. In DNA form, the CDR3 reads TGTGCCAGCAGCCAGGGAGTTACTAGCACAGATACGCAGTATTTT. Amino acid sequence: CASSQGVTSTDTQYF.

The rearrangement joins TRBV20-1 to TRBJ2-7; 7 positions agree with TRBD2. With 6 bases clipped from V and 3 bases from J, the junction kept 14 bases outside the gene matches. Germline V CDR1 and CDR2: DFQATT, SNEGSKA (reference sequence). This CDR3 is 15 amino acids long. The CDR3 here is CSARAGGRGNYEQYF. The CDR3 DNA is TGCAGTGCCCGGGCAGGTGGGCGGGGGAACTACGAGCAGTACTTC.

V gene TRBV11-2 combines with J gene TRBJ2-1; 9 nucleotides agree with TRBD2. The germline V gene has CDR1 SGHAT and CDR2 FQNNGV. V shed 3 bases and J 8 bases; nucleotides not matched to a gene: 14. The CDR3 is 17 residues long. CDR3 in DNA: TGTGCCAGCAGCTTGGGAATAGCGGGAGCCGCTTTCGATGAGCAGTTCTTC. The encoded protein is CASSLGIAGAAFDEQFF.

This clonotype came up a few times. This chain uses TRBV5-1 with TRBJ1-2; D unclear. The CDR3 totals 14 residues. Trimming removed 3 bases at V and 1 base at J, with 10 bases between. In germline, CDR1 is SGHRS, CDR2 YFSETQ. This CDR3 reads CASSSPTDNYGYTF. CDR3 nucleotides: TGCGCCAGCAGCTCCCCGACGGATAACTATGGCTACACCTTC.